The next 8 T cell receptor beta chains were all read from a single sample in a study of blood T cells in healthy people across ages (dated by TCRdb to the mid-2010s). To prepare the library, 5' RACE was applied. Sequencing was performed on an Illumina HiSeq 2500. A second PCR of roughly 7 to 12 cycles was performed with a sample-barcoded 5' primer and a J-beta primer mix. TCRdb redid the processing of the public reads, applying fastp at Q25 and MiXCR, and retained in-frame beta chains. One record per CDR3 amino acid sequence lists the most common genes and DNA. The sample data list 1 million or so distinct CDR3 sequences, and roughly 45% of these were observed just once. The ten largest clonotypes hold 15% to 20% of the sample. The material sequenced was blood. The receptors derive from an older woman in good health.

The V and J genes are TRBV7-9 and TRBJ2-1; 9 nucleotides match TRBD1. J lost 6 bases, V lost 4 bases, and 7 bases had no gene match. The CDR3 totals 15 residues. The germline V gene encodes CDR1 SEHNR and CDR2 FQNEAQ (reference sequence). CDR3 in DNA: TGTGCCAGCAGCTCTAAGGGACAGGGTATCAATGAGCAGTTCTTC. Its translation is CASSSKGQGINEQFF.

The V gene is TRBV7-9, the J gene TRBJ2-7; 10 bases are shared with TRBD2. This CDR3 contains 13 residues. With V trimmed by 6 bases and J by 5 bases, 4 bases remained unmatched. CDR1 and CDR2 from the germline V gene are SEHNR and FQNEAQ (reference sequence). CDR3 nucleotides: TGTGCCAGCAGTTCTAGCGGGAGAAACGAGCAGTACTTC. Protein: CASSSSGRNEQYF.

The gene calls are TRBV7-2 and TRBJ2-7; 14 nucleotides align to TRBD2. V lost 5 bases to trimming and J lost 6 bases; unmatched junction nucleotides: 12. This CDR3 has 17 amino acids. In germline, CDR1 is SGHTA, CDR2 FQGNSA. CDR3 loop: CASSLTSGRALLGEQYF. In DNA, the CDR3 is TGTGCCAGCAGCCTGACTAGCGGGAGGGCCCTCTTAGGCGAGCAGTACTTC.

In DNA, the CDR3 is TGTGCCAGCAGCGTAGAGAGTTCTGCGGGAGGGCACTACGAGCAGTACTTC. The encoded protein is CASSVESSAGGHYEQYF. The rearrangement uses TRBV9 and TRBJ2-7; 9 nucleotides line up with TRBD2. The CDR3 runs 17 residues. V trimming: 0 bases; J trimming: 3 bases; junction bases outside the gene matches: 10. CDR1 and CDR2 (germline): SGDLS, YYNGEE.

This CDR3 reads CASSYSGAYNEQYF. The CDR3, as DNA: TGTGCCAGCAGTTACAGCGGGGCCTACAATGAGCAGTACTTC. V is TRBV6-5 and J is TRBJ2-5; TRBD2 aligns across 7 bases. Germline CDR1 and CDR2: MNHEY and SVGAGI. Losses at the gene ends were 2 bases for V and 11 bases for J; bases not matched to a gene: 11. The CDR3 totals 14 residues.

This clonotype has a count of ten or more. The V call is TRBV24-1, the J call TRBJ2-2; the D is unclear. The CDR3 sequence is 15 residues long. CDR1 and CDR2 (germline): KGHDR, SFDVKD. The ends were cut back, 4 bases at V and 3 bases at J, with 11 bases in the middle. In DNA, the CDR3 is TGTGCCACCAGTGAGCGTCAGGCTGACACCGGGGAGCTGTTTTTT. Translated, it gives CATSERQADTGELFF.

This sequence joins TRBV4-1 and TRBJ1-2; tentatively, D is TRBD1 (6 bases). The CDR3 consists of 16 residues. Germline CDR1 and CDR2: MGHRA and YSYEKL. The V end was cut by 2 bases, the J end by 0 bases, with 13 bases between. The CDR3 reads CASSQKTGPPNYGYTF. As DNA, the CDR3 is TGCGCCAGCAGCCAAAAGACAGGCCCACCTAACTATGGCTACACCTTC.

The rearrangement links TRBV20-1 to TRBJ2-3; D is uncertain. The CDR3 spans 12 residues. V was trimmed by 7 bases and J by 1 base, leaving 9 bases between them. Germline CDR1 reads DFQATT; CDR2 reads SNEGSKA (reference sequence). CDR3 nucleotide sequence: TGCAGTGGCCCCGGAGGCACAGATACGCAGTATTTT. The encoded protein is CSGPGGTDTQYF.